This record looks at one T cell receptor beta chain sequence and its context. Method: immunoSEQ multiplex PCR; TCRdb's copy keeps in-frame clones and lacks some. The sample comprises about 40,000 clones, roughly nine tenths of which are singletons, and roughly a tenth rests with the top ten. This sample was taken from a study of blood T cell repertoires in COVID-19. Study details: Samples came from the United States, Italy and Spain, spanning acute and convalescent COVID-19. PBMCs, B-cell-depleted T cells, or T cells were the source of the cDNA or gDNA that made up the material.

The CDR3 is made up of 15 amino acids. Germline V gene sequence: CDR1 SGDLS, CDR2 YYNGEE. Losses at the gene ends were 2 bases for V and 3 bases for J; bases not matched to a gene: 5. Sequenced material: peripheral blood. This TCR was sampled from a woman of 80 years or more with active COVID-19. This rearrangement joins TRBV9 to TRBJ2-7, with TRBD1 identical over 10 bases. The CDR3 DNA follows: TGTGCCAGCAGCGTTGGGACAGGGGAGTTCTACGAGCAGTACTTC. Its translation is CASSVGTGEFYEQYF.